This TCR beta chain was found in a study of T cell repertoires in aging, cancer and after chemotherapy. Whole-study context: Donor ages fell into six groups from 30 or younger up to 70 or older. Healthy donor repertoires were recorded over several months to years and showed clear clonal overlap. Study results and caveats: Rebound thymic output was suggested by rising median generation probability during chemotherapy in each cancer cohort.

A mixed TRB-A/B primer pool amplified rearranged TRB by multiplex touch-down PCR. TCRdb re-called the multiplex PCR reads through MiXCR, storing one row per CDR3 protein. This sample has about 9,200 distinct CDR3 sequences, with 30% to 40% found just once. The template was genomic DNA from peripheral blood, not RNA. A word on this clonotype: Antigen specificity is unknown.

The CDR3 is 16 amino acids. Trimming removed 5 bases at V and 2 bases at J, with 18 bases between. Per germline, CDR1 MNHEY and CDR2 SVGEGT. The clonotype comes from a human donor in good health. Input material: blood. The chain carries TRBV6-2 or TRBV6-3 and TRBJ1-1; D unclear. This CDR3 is CASSRTVSSVNTEAFF. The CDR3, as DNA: TGTGCCAGCAGTCGTACCGTGTCCAGCGTCAACACTGAAGCTTTCTTT.